The 22 T cell receptor beta chains given below trace back to one sample, sequenced in a study of low-dose radiotherapy and immunotherapy resistance in tumors. Time point denoted: after trial treatment. The sample's treatment: LDRT plus nivolumab, ipilimumab, low-dose cyclophosphamide and aspirin (RACIN trial). Alpha and beta chains were covered, as first-strand cDNA relied on TRAV- and TRBV-specific primers. The authors amplified TCRs for 20 to 25 PCR cycles with a constant-region primer and a V-primer adapter. From the reads, TCRdb called clonotypes with MiXCR, one entry per CDR3 protein. The data hold 50,000 or so distinct CDR3 sequences, with around 23% observed a single time. The starting material was PBMCs, obtained after low-dose radiotherapy plus immunotherapy. The origin of the receptors is a male donor with prostate cancer.

This clonotype was counted many times. The rearrangement joins TRBV6-2 or TRBV6-3 to TRBJ1-2; 7 bases are shared with TRBD1. The CDR3 is 14 amino acids. J lost 7 bases, V lost 5 bases, and 10 bases had no gene match. Germline V gives CDR1 MNHEY, CDR2 SVGEGT. CDR3 nucleotides: TGTGCCAGCAGTCCCTGGGGAGGGGGCGGTGGCTACACCTTC. It specifies CASSPWGGGGGYTF.

The rearrangement links TRBV5-1 to TRBJ2-7, with unresolved D. The CDR3 contains 16 residues. The V gene's germline CDR1 is SGHRS and CDR2 YFSETQ. Trimming took off 3 bases at V and 2 bases at J, with 18 bases between the two ends. CDR3 DNA: TGCGCCAGCAGCTCTTTTCGCCCAGGAAGCGCCTACGAGCAGTACTTC. Translated: CASSSFRPGSAYEQYF.

The sample holds a few counts of this clonotype. The chain carries TRBV7-8 and TRBJ2-5; 10 bases align to TRBD2. Germline CDR1 SGHVS, CDR2 FQNEAQ. This CDR3 has 17 residues. J gave up 5 bases and V 5 bases, and 14 bases lay outside the gene matches. This CDR3 is CASSPPGLAGVGETQYF. DNA for the CDR3: TGTGCCAGCAGCCCCCCCGGCCTAGCGGGGGTTGGGGAGACCCAGTACTTC. Full variable domain (outside the CDR3, taken from reference TRBV7-8 and TRBJ2-5): GAGVSQSPRYKVAKRGQDVALRCDPISGHVSLFWYQQALGQGPEFLTYFQNEAQLDKSGLPSDRFFAERPEGSVSTLKIQRTQQEDSAVYLCASSPPGLAGVGETQYFGPGTRLLVL.

The chain employs TRBV13 and TRBJ2-1, with 8 bases identical to TRBD2. V shed 4 bases, J shed 2 bases, and the junction held 7 bases outside the gene matches. CDR1 and CDR2 from the germline V gene are PRHDT and FYEKMQ (reference sequence). The CDR3 consists of 16 residues. CDR3 residues: CASSSPTSGAYNEQFF. CDR3 bases: TGTGCCAGCAGCTCCCCAACTAGCGGAGCCTACAATGAGCAGTTCTTC.

This clonotype was picked up many times. The chain links TRBV11-2 to TRBJ2-7; 12 positions agree with TRBD2. V trimming: 7 bases; J trimming: 4 bases; junction bases outside the gene matches: 5. Germline CDR1 SGHAT, CDR2 FQNNGV. CDR3 length: 14 amino acids. The CDR3 DNA is TGTGCCAGCACAGAGACTAGCGGGAGTTACGAGCAGTACTTC. Protein: CASTETSGSYEQYF.

Regarding this clonotype: This likely came from a read error, as a far larger clone is one base away. The genes are TRBV13 and TRBJ2-7, with 9 bases aligning to TRBD1. Germline-derived CDR1 and CDR2 are PRHDT and FYEKMQ (reference sequence). The CDR3 consists of 15 residues. Unmatched junction bases numbered 10, after V lost 3 bases and J lost 7 bases. CDR3 sequence reads: CASSFPNRGLDEQYF. The CDR3 DNA reads TGTGCCAGCAGCTTTCCCAACAGGGGGCTCGATGAGCAGTACTTC.

This clonotype was detected ten times or more. V is TRBV6-2 or TRBV6-3 and J is TRBJ2-7; perhaps D is TRBD1 or TRBD2 (5 bases each). CDR3 length: 13 residues. The germline gives CDR1 MNHEY, CDR2 SVGEGT. V was shortened by 6 bases and J by 7 bases, with 16 bases between the two germline ends. Written as DNA, the CDR3 is TGTGCCAGCAGAATTCAGGGAGCGCGAGAGCAGTACTTC. This encodes CASRIQGAREQYF.

Notes on this clonotype: A far larger clone is a single base away, which makes a read error likely. The rearrangement links TRBV27 to TRBJ1-6, with D uncertain. The CDR3 loop spans 13 amino acids. Germline assignment: CDR1 MNHEY and CDR2 SMNVEV (reference sequence). As DNA, the CDR3 is TGTGCCAGCAGTCAGGAGAATAATTCACCCTTCCACTTT. This codes for CASSQENNSPFHF.

This clonotype was seen many times. The rearrangement joins TRBV7-2 to TRBJ1-3; no definite D call. Trimming removed 5 bases at V and 4 bases at J, with 12 bases between. The CDR3 has 14 amino acids. CDR1 SGHTA and CDR2 FQGNSA come from the germline V gene. The CDR3 here is CASSQYKPGNTIYF. As DNA, the CDR3 is TGTGCCAGCAGCCAGTATAAACCCGGAAACACCATATATTTT.

The sample holds many counts of this clonotype. The rearrangement joins TRBV19 to TRBJ1-2; unclear D gene. The V gene's germline CDR1 is LNHDA and CDR2 SQIVND (reference sequence). Trimming cost V 2 bases and J 1 base, with 5 bases left between them. The CDR3 has 13 amino acids. CDR3 sequence reads: CASSIKNNYGYTF. CDR3 coding DNA: TGTGCCAGTAGTATAAAGAATAACTATGGCTACACCTTC.

At least ten counts were recorded for this clonotype. J is TRBJ2-7 and V is TRBV6-8, with 7 bases that match TRBD1. Per germline, CDR1 MNHGY and CDR2 SAAAGT. V trimming: 5 bases; J trimming: 2 bases; junction bases outside the gene matches: 9. The CDR3 is 15 amino acids. CDR3: CASSVGDRTPYEQYF. As DNA, the CDR3 is TGTGCCAGCAGTGTTGGGGACAGAACCCCCTACGAGCAGTACTTC.

This clonotype was detected ten times or more. This chain links TRBV3-1 with TRBJ2-7, with D possibly being TRBD1 or TRBD2 (5 bases each). Trimming stripped 4 bases from V and 1 base from J, with 29 bases between. This CDR3 spans 20 amino acids. Germline V gene lookup returns CDR1 LGHDT and CDR2 YNNKEL (reference sequence). This CDR3 is CASSPLTRGPRPALSYEQYF. The CDR3 DNA reads as TGTGCCAGCAGCCCTCTCACTCGGGGCCCGAGGCCCGCGCTTTCCTACGAGCAGTACTTC.

V and J are TRBV6-1 and TRBJ2-7; TRBD1 agrees at 8 bases. Germline loops: CDR1 MNHNS, CDR2 SASEGT. This CDR3 contains 14 residues. Trimming cost V 4 bases and J 4 bases; bases outside gene matches: 6. The chain's CDR3 is CASSGPGTGYEQYF. Written as DNA, the CDR3 is TGTGCCAGCAGTGGGCCCGGGACAGGATACGAGCAGTACTTC.

At least ten counts were recorded for this clonotype. This sequence joins TRBV6-2 or TRBV6-3 and TRBJ2-2, with 7 bases lining up with TRBD2. Trimming removed 7 bases from V and 5 bases from J; junction bases left unmatched: 7. The CDR3 length is 14 residues. The V gene's germline CDR1 is MNHEY and CDR2 SVGEGT. The CDR3 DNA follows: TGTGCCAGCAAACGAAGCGGGGCTACCGGGGAGCTGTTTTTT. Encoded protein: CASKRSGATGELFF.

To note about this clonotype: A far more abundant clone sits one base away, making this likely a read error. CDR3 DNA sequence: TGTGCCAGCACCCCTGGGGGGCGCACCTACAATGAGCAGTACTTC. It yields the protein CASTPGGRTYNEQYF. This sequence joins TRBV28 and TRBJ2-7, with D possibly being TRBD1 or TRBD2 (6 bases each). Trimming cost V 7 bases and J 7 bases, with 23 bases left between them. The CDR3 extends over 15 amino acids. Looked up from germline, CDR1 is MDHEN and CDR2 is SYDVKM.

This clonotype has at least ten counts. CDR3 amino acids: CSARGQLDNSPLHF. Here the CDR3 DNA reads TGCAGTGCTCGGGGACAGCTCGATAATTCACCCCTCCACTTT. This rearrangement joins TRBV20-1 to TRBJ1-6, with 7 positions matching TRBD1. CDR1 is DFQATT, CDR2 SNEGSKA, per germline (reference sequence). There are 14 residues in the CDR3. V shed 5 bases, J shed 5 bases, and the junction held 6 bases outside the gene matches.

On this clonotype: A single base is all that separates this from a far larger clone, so a read error is likely. V gene TRBV6-1 combines with J gene TRBJ1-2; 9 nucleotides line up with TRBD1. The V and J ends lost 3 bases and 1 base, in that order; junction bases with no gene match: 6. The CDR3 consists of 16 residues. CDR1 and CDR2 (germline): MNHNS, SASEGT. The CDR3 bases are TGTGCCAGCAGTGATATTGGGACAGGGCGTAACTATGGCTACACCTTC. It translates to CASSDIGTGRNYGYTF.

This clonotype was detected ten times or more. The genes are TRBV30 and TRBJ2-7; TRBD2 is a possible D gene (5 bases). The germline V gene has CDR1 GTSNPN and CDR2 SVGIG (reference sequence). Trimming took 1 base from V and 1 from J, leaving 14 bases between them. The CDR3 loop spans 15 amino acids. CDR3 in DNA: TGTGCCTGGAGTGCCCTAGCAAGTAGGTCCTACGAGCAGTACTTC. Translation gives CAWSALASRSYEQYF. The full variable domain, with the rest looked up from reference TRBV30 and TRBJ2-7, is SQTIHQWPATLVQPVGSPLSLECTVEGTSNPNLYWYRQAAGRGLQLLFYSVGIGQISSEVPQNLSASRPQDRQFILSSKKLLLSDSGFYLCAWSALASRSYEQYFGPGTRLTVT.

Worth noting for this clonotype: A read error is likely here: a far larger clone is one base away. This CDR3 is CASSLVLRGGPRDEQFF. CDR3 in DNA: TGTGCCAGCAGCTTAGTACTACGGGGGGGGCCGCGGGACGAGCAGTTCTTC. The rearrangement uses TRBV7-9 and TRBJ2-1; 8 nucleotides match TRBD2. Trimming removed 1 base from V and 10 bases from J; junction bases left unmatched: 15. Germline V gives CDR1 SEHNR, CDR2 FQNEAQ (reference sequence). The CDR3 is made up of 17 amino acids.

The table lists this clonotype with many counts. The chain has TRBV6-5 and TRBJ2-7; possibly TRBD1 or TRBD2 for D (6 bases each). Trimming pared 0 bases from V and 2 bases from J, leaving 14 bases between. CDR3 length: 16 residues. Germline values: CDR1 MNHEY, CDR2 SVGAGI. CDR3 coding DNA: TGTGCCAGCAGTTACTCAGGGGGGCTCGGTACCTACGAGCAGTACTTC. Amino acids: CASSYSGGLGTYEQYF.

Many counts were recorded for this clonotype. The rearrangement uses TRBV5-1 and TRBJ2-3, with TRBD1 matching over 8 bases. The trim removed 4 bases at V and 1 base at J, leaving 8 bases unmatched. CDR1 is SGHRS and CDR2 is YFSETQ in the germline V gene. The CDR3 has 16 residues. The DNA of the CDR3 is TGCGCCAGCAGCATCCCGACAGGGGCGGGCACAGATACGCAGTATTTT. It specifies CASSIPTGAGTDTQYF.

In its sample, this clonotype was seen many times. V gene TRBV20-1 combines with J gene TRBJ2-2, with 8 bases that match TRBD1. In germline, CDR1 is DFQATT, CDR2 SNEGSKA (reference sequence). V shed 6 bases and J 5 bases; nucleotides not matched to a gene: 5. This CDR3 is built from 13 residues. The CDR3 here is CSARQGWTGELFF. The CDR3 nucleotides read TGCAGTGCAAGACAGGGGTGGACCGGGGAGCTGTTTTTT.